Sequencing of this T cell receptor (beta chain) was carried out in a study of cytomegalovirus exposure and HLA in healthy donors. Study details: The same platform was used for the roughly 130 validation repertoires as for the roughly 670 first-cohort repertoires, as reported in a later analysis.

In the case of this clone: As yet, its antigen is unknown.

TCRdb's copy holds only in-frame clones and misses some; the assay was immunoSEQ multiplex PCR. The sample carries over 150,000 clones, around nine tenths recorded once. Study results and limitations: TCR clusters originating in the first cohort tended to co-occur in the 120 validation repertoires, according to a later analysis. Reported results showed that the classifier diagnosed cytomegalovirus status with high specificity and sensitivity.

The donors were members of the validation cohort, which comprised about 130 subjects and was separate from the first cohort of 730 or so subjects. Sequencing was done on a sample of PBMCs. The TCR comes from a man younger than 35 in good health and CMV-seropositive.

CDR3 loop: CAISEGGFSGTRRDTQYF. DNA for the CDR3: TGTGCCATCAGTGAGGGGGGTTTTAGCGGGACCCGTAGAGATACGCAGTATTTT. The V and J genes are TRBV10-3 and TRBJ2-3; 8 nucleotides agree with TRBD2. The CDR3 totals 18 residues. The trim removed 2 bases at V and 5 bases at J, leaving 15 bases unmatched. Germline V gene data show CDR1 as ENHRY and CDR2 as SYGVKD.